Sequencing of this T cell receptor (beta chain) was carried out in a study of identifying expanded T cells in peripheral blood (dated 2019 in TCRdb). The study in broad terms: Four technical replicates, made by sequencing separate aliquots from the same pool of genomic DNA, were compared pairwise. The research as a whole found: The authors expected that over much longer intervals, such as months to years, biological variance in healthy repertoires might increase even further. Variance in clone template counts between two-week samples significantly increased with total template count across all healthy donors. The binomial model flagged around 1.2 differentially abundant clones between technical replicates but 15 to 17 over around two weeks and around 19 over about 4 weeks. Across all healthy-donor time intervals, the beta-binomial model significantly lowered both the number of clones called differentially abundant and the false-positive rate.

Taken from the germline V gene, the CDR1 and CDR2 loops are SQVTM and ANQGSEA. Inclusive of the bounding cysteine and phenylalanine, the CDR3 is 13 residues long. Only the CDR3 DNA is retained, 39 bases long and in frame from the first base. V loses 2 bases of germline sequence and J loses 6 bases, and the interval between the two ends is 14 bases. TCRbeta CDR3 regions were profiled with the immunoSEQ Assay using bias-controlled multiplex PCR amplification of genomic DNA. Concerning the study's data processing: The absolute abundance of each unique TCRbeta CDR3 region was quantified after sequences were collapsed and filtered. Differential abundance was tested with two models: a binomial (Fisher-equivalent) model and a beta-binomial model that adds time-dependent variance fitted from healthy donors. Clones with fewer than 5 combined templates were excluded, and clones with Benjamini-Hochberg FDR below 0.01 were called differentially abundant. Beta-binomial variance was modeled as a function of total template count across the two samples using the form v = (b*log(k)+a)^2. TCRdb's version of the immuneACCESS table is confined to in-frame rearrangements and falls short of the full clone set. An unresolved V gene accounts for under half of the shortfall where checked; the remainder is of unknown origin. V and J calls and clone size come straight from that table; D and trimming were deduced from the DNA. This sample is represented by approximately 110,000 clones; around 89% of them were singletons. About 16% of the sample comes from the top ten.

No immune events such as infections were documented for the healthy donors during the collection period. Time-dependent variance in a beta-binomial model of T-cell clone differential abundance was calibrated using healthy-donor blood repertoires as a training cohort. The training cohort included around 10 healthy donors, of whom 3 were female and 7 were male. Donor ages ranged from roughly 29 to 64 years, with an average of about 40 years. Whole blood, obtained from a commercial supplier, was collected from each healthy donor at three time points spaced approximately 13 days apart. For immunosequencing, genomic DNA was extracted from unsorted whole blood. Points on this clone: Its antigen remains undetermined. Per-base quality was not reported, and no clone a single base away is much larger than it.

The receptor chain draws on TRBV29-1 and TRBJ2-7, with the D gene not confidently named. The TCR comes from a person between 18 and 69 years old in good health. The sequenced material came from blood. The DNA is TGCAGCGTTGAAAAGGCCCCCGGTAGCGAGCAGTACTTC. It translates to CSVEKAPGSEQYF.